The 18 T cell receptor beta chains listed next were all sequenced from one sample in a study of blood T cell repertoires in COVID-19. The table came from immunoSEQ multiplex PCR; TCRdb's copy has only in-frame clones and leaves some out. Here the sample spans roughly 87,000 clones, approximately 88% being singletons. The source material was peripheral blood. The receptor set was obtained from a man in his sixties with acute or convalescent COVID-19.

V gene TRBV10-3 combines with J gene TRBJ1-1; the D gene is possibly TRBD1 (5 bases). V dropped 11 bases and J dropped 8 bases, with 18 bases sitting between them. Per the germline V gene, CDR1 is ENHRY and CDR2 is SYGVKD. This CDR3 spans 12 amino acids. The CDR3 here is CAVSYGDSEAFF. Here the CDR3 DNA reads TGTGCCGTCTCCTACGGCGACAGCGAAGCTTTCTTT.

The chain combines TRBV5-1 with TRBJ2-3; D unclear. Deletions cut 4 bases from V and 5 bases from J, with 20 bases between. This CDR3 is 16 amino acids long. CDR1 SGHRS and CDR2 YFSETQ come from the germline V gene. The CDR3 region is CASSAAEPVSGDTQYF. As DNA, the CDR3 is TGCGCCAGCAGCGCGGCTGAACCCGTCAGTGGAGATACGCAGTATTTT.

The V gene is TRBV5-1, the J gene TRBJ2-1; D perhaps matches TRBD1 (6 bases). The length of the CDR3 is 15 residues. CDR1 and CDR2 (germline): SGHRS, YFSETQ. V lost 1 base to trimming and J lost 6 bases, with 14 bases between them. In DNA, the CDR3 is TGCGCCAGCAGCTTGTTGGGGGCCAGTCCCAATGAGCAGTTCTTC. This sequence encodes CASSLLGASPNEQFF.

This clone has only a few counts. This rearrangement joins TRBV2 to TRBJ2-7; a possible D gene is TRBD2 (7 bases). The ends were cut back, 11 bases at V and 1 base at J, with 15 bases in the middle. CDR3 length equals 13 residues. Germline CDR1 reads SNHLY; CDR2 reads FYNNEI. The CDR3 region is CAHQRGGSYEQYF. The CDR3 nucleotides are TGTGCCCACCAGAGGGGGGGTTCCTACGAGCAGTACTTC.

The rearrangement uses TRBV30 and TRBJ2-7; TRBD1 agrees at 7 bases. Germline V CDR1 and CDR2: GTSNPN, SVGIG (reference sequence). CDR3 size: 13 residues. V lost 5 bases, J lost 0 bases, and 4 bases stayed unmatched. The chain's CDR3 is CAWGTASSYEQYF. CDR3 nucleotides: TGTGCCTGGGGGACAGCCTCCTCCTACGAGCAGTACTTC.

The chain joins TRBV3-1 (or the pseudogene TRBV3-2) to TRBJ1-6, with D possibly being TRBD1 (6 bases). There are 14 residues in the CDR3. Germline CDR1 and CDR2: LGHDT and YNNKEL (reference sequence). The V gene lost 0 bases and the J gene lost 7 bases, with 7 bases spanning the gap. CDR3 sequence (DNA): TGTGCCAGCAGCCAAGACAGGGGCAATTCACCCCTCCACTTT. Translated: CASSQDRGNSPLHF.

The chain carries TRBV9 and TRBJ2-1; the D gene is possibly TRBD2 (5 bases). Trimming removed 0 bases from V and 9 bases from J, with 19 bases in between. CDR3 length: 16 residues. Germline values: CDR1 SGDLS, CDR2 YYNGEE. CDR3 sequence: CASSVAAELEVGEQFF. CDR3 in DNA: TGTGCCAGCAGCGTAGCTGCGGAACTAGAGGTCGGTGAGCAGTTCTTC.

The chain couples TRBV9 to TRBJ2-7; 9 bases match TRBD1. CDR3 size: 14 residues. V gave up 4 bases and J gave up 7 bases; unmatched junction bases: 9. The germline gives CDR1 SGDLS, CDR2 YYNGEE. The CDR3 nucleotides read TGTGCCAGCAGCTGGGGACAGGGCCAGGTGGAGCAGTACTTC. Encoded protein: CASSWGQGQVEQYF.

This clone was counted a few times. The rearrangement joins TRBV10-1 to TRBJ1-4, with D possibly TRBD1 on 5 matching bases. CDR3 length: 12 amino acids. V shed 11 bases and J shed 5 bases, with 12 bases lying between them. Germline CDR1 and CDR2: WNHNN and SYGVQD (reference sequence). DNA for the CDR3: TGCGCCTCAGGACACTGGAATGAAAAACTGTTTTTT. It encodes CASGHWNEKLFF.

This sequence joins TRBV10-2 and TRBJ2-1; D is perhaps TRBD2 (5 bases). Germline values: CDR1 WSHSY, CDR2 SAAADI. V was shortened by 6 bases and J by 4 bases, with 7 bases between the two germline ends. CDR3 length: 12 amino acids. The CDR3 reads CASRDFYNEQFF. CDR3 DNA sequence: TGCGCCAGCAGGGACTTTTACAATGAGCAGTTCTTC.

The chain carries TRBV6-2 or TRBV6-3 and TRBJ2-7, with 7 bases fitting TRBD2. This CDR3 is 14 amino acids long. V was clipped by 2 bases and J by 2 bases; unmatched bases: 3. Germline CDR1 and CDR2: MNHEY and SVGEGT. This chain's CDR3 is CASSYEAGPYEQYF. CDR3 bases: TGTGCCAGCAGTTACGAAGCGGGACCCTACGAGCAGTACTTC.

This clone appeared once. V is TRBV27 and J is TRBJ2-3, with D tentatively TRBD2 (5 bases). The CDR3 length is 13 residues. The germline V gene has CDR1 MNHEY and CDR2 SMNVEV (reference sequence). Deletions cut 4 bases from V and 6 bases from J, with 11 bases between. CDR3 coding DNA: TGTGCCAGCAGTTGGGGTAGAGGGGATACGCAGTATTTT. The encoded protein is CASSWGRGDTQYF.

The CDR3 protein is CASSFSDTGELFF. Written as DNA, the CDR3 is TGCGCCAGCAGCTTTAGTGACACCGGGGAGCTGTTTTTT. The chain is built from TRBV5-1 and TRBJ2-2, with D uncertain. The CDR3 consists of 13 residues. Trimming shortened V by 2 bases and J by 3 bases, and 5 bases separated the two germline ends. Germline V gene data show CDR1 as SGHRS and CDR2 as YFSETQ.

The chain carries TRBV7-2 and TRBJ2-7; 8 bases map to TRBD2. The CDR3 has 15 residues. Germline V lookup: CDR1 SGHTA, CDR2 FQGNSA. V shed 5 bases, J shed 4 bases, and the junction held 10 bases outside the gene matches. The CDR3 region is CASSLRGGRSYEQYF. DNA of the CDR3: TGTGCCAGCAGCCTCCGGGGGGGGCGAAGTTACGAGCAGTACTTC. The complete variable domain, with remaining parts taken from reference TRBV7-2 and TRBJ2-7, reads GAGVSQSPSNKVTEKGKDVELRCDPISGHTALYWYRQSLGQGLEFLIYFQGNSAPDKSGLPSDRFSAERTGGSVSTLTIQRTQQEDSAVYLCASSLRGGRSYEQYFGPGTRLTVT.

This clone was found a few times. V and J are TRBV2 and TRBJ1-2; no definite D call. This CDR3 spans 13 amino acids. Germline CDR1 SNHLY, CDR2 FYNNEI. Trimming stripped 6 bases from V and 5 bases from J, with 13 bases between. In DNA form, the CDR3 reads TGTGCCAGCAGGGAGCCCCCAACTTATGGCTACACCTTC. It is translated as CASREPPTYGYTF.

This chain joins TRBV6-5 and TRBJ2-3; 13 positions agree with TRBD2. This CDR3 has 16 amino acids. V gave up 2 bases and J gave up 1 base; unmatched junction bases: 0. CDR1 MNHEY and CDR2 SVGAGI come from the germline V gene. The CDR3 coding sequence is TGTGCCAGCAGTTACGGACTAGCGGGGGGCACAGATACGCAGTATTTT. Translated, it gives CASSYGLAGGTDTQYF.

This clone was detected only once. V gene TRBV27 combines with J gene TRBJ2-7; 10 bases agree with TRBD1. Germline CDR1 reads MNHEY; CDR2 reads SMNVEV (reference sequence). The length of the CDR3 is 15 residues. V was pared by 5 bases and J by 2 bases, with 6 bases of the junction left unmatched. The CDR3 DNA follows: TGTGCCAGCAGTGGCGGGACAGGGGAACCCTACGAGCAGTACTTC. Its protein is CASSGGTGEPYEQYF.

The chain uses TRBV9 and TRBJ2-7, with a weak D call TRBD2 (5 bases). Germline V gives CDR1 SGDLS, CDR2 YYNGEE. The V end lost 0 bases, the J end lost 5 bases, and 15 bases lay between the germline ends. The CDR3 covers 15 residues. DNA for the CDR3: TGTGCCAGCAGCGTAGGGGGAGAAGGGTACGACGAGCAGTACTTC. It codes for CASSVGGEGYDEQYF.